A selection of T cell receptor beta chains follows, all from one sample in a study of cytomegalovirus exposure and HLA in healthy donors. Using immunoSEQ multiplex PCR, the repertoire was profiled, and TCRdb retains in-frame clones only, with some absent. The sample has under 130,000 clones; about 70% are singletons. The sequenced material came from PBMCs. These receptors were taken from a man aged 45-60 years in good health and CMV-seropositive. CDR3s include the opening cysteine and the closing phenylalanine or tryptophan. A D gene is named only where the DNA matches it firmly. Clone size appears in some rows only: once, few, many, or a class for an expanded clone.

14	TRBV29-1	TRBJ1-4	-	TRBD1	TGCAGCGTGGGTTTAACAGGGGGCCGGGAAAAACTGTTTTTT	CSVGLTGGREKLFF
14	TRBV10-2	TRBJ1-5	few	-	TGCGCCAGCAGTGAGGGGCGCAGCAATCAGCCCCAGCATTTT	CASSEGRSNQPQHF
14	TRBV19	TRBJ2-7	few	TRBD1	TGTGCCAGTAGTCCGGGACAGGGACCCAGCGAGCAGTACTTC	CASSPGQGPSEQYF
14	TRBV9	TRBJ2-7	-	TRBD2	TGTGCCAGCAGCTTGGGGGGGGACTCCTACGAGCAGTACTTC	CASSLGGDSYEQYF
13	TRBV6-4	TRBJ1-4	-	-	TGTGCCAGCAGCAGGGCTGCTAATGAAAAACTGTTTTTT	CASSRAANEKLFF
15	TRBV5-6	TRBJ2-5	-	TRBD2	TGTGCCAGCAGCCGAATAGCGGGGGGGCCGCAGACCCAGTACTTC	CASSRIAGGPQTQYF
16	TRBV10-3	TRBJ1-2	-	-	TGTGCCATCAGTGAGTCGTCCGGGAGCCTCAACTATGGCTACACCTTC	CAISESSGSLNYGYTF
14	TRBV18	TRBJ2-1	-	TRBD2	TGTGCCAGCCAGCAGCCGGGACTAGCGGGAGGGCAGTTCTTC	CASQQPGLAGGQFF
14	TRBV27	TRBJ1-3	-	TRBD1	TGTGCCAGCAGAACGACAGGGTTTGGAAACACCATATATTTT	CASRTTGFGNTIYF
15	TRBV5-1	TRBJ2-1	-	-	TGCGCCAGCAGCTTGGGAGGGGGATCGTACAATGAGCAGTTCTTC	CASSLGGGSYNEQFF
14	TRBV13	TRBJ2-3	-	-	TGTGCCAGCGGTTTAGGGCCTCAGGGAGATACGCAGTATTTT	CASGLGPQGDTQYF
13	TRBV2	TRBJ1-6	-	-	TGTGCCAGCAGTGAACGGGATAATTCACCCCTCCACTTT	CASSERDNSPLHF
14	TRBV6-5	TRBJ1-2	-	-	TGTGCCAGCAGTTACTCGACATCCCCCTATGGCTACACCTTC	CASSYSTSPYGYTF
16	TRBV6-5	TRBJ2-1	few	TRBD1	TGTGCCAGCAGTTACCTCCGGGACAGGGGGACACGGGAGCAGTTCTTC	CASSYLRDRGTREQFF